These T cell receptor beta chains were read from a single sample in a study of Graves' ophthalmopathy and Graves' hyperthyroidism. TCRdb reanalysed the multiplex PCR reads using MiXCR and keeps one entry per CDR3 protein. The sample yields around 1,000,000 distinct CDR3 sequences, roughly 35% seen once. Source material: peripheral blood or thyroid tissue (not recorded which). These receptors originate from an adult man with Graves' hyperthyroidism. CDR3s leave out the opening cysteine and the closing phenylalanine or tryptophan. The order of the fields is clone size, J gene, V gene, CDR3 protein. Only some rows state a clone size, as once, few, many or a class for expanded clones.

many,TRBJ1-5,TRBV12-3/TRBV12-4,ASSLLGTNQPQH
many,TRBJ1-5,TRBV15,ATSRDTGQAPQH
.,TRBJ2-5,TRBV10-3,AISEGQGEETQY
many,TRBJ2-5,TRBV20-1,SVRTGGSETQY
many,TRBJ1-1,TRBV20-1,SAQASMNTEAF
once,TRBJ1-4,TRBV7-3,ASGPGKGEKLF
.,TRBJ2-2,TRBV9,ASSVASTGELF
many,TRBJ1-1,TRBV25-1,ASSARGATEAF
.,TRBJ1-6,TRBV7-9,ASSWTTSPLH
.,TRBJ1-2,TRBV20-1,SARDPGQGGIYGYT
.,TRBJ1-2,TRBV3-1,ASSQDRAYGYGYT
.,TRBJ1-4,TRBV5-1,ASSLKNCF
many,TRBJ2-5,TRBV7-2,ASSLGSGTSTQY
.,TRBJ1-5,TRBV19,ARSPPGQGRSNQPQH
many,TRBJ1-6,TRBV6-1,AVDRASSPLH
many,TRBJ1-4,TRBV12-3/TRBV12-4,ASSLRRNALKLF
many,TRBJ1-2,TRBV10-3,AISHGMGRGESNGYT
once,TRBJ2-5,TRBV7-6,ASSLVIGGGPNTQY
.,TRBJ1-2,TRBV19,ASSIFDRNNYGYT
.,TRBJ2-7,TRBV25-1,ASSEYVHEQY
.,TRBJ1-2,TRBV10-3,AIMGINYGYT
many,TRBJ1-3,TRBV15,ATSRDRGGNTIY
many,TRBJ2-7,TRBV2,ASSLTVGNSKPTEQY
.,TRBJ1-1,TRBV10-2,ASSQGEHTEAF
.,TRBJ1-2,TRBV2,ASSPTGTGLGYT
many,TRBJ2-7,TRBV20-1,SADTRDQAYEQY
.,TRBJ1-4,TRBV5-1,ASSPEQGPEKLF
.,TRBJ1-2,TRBV5-1,ATRTAQINYGYT